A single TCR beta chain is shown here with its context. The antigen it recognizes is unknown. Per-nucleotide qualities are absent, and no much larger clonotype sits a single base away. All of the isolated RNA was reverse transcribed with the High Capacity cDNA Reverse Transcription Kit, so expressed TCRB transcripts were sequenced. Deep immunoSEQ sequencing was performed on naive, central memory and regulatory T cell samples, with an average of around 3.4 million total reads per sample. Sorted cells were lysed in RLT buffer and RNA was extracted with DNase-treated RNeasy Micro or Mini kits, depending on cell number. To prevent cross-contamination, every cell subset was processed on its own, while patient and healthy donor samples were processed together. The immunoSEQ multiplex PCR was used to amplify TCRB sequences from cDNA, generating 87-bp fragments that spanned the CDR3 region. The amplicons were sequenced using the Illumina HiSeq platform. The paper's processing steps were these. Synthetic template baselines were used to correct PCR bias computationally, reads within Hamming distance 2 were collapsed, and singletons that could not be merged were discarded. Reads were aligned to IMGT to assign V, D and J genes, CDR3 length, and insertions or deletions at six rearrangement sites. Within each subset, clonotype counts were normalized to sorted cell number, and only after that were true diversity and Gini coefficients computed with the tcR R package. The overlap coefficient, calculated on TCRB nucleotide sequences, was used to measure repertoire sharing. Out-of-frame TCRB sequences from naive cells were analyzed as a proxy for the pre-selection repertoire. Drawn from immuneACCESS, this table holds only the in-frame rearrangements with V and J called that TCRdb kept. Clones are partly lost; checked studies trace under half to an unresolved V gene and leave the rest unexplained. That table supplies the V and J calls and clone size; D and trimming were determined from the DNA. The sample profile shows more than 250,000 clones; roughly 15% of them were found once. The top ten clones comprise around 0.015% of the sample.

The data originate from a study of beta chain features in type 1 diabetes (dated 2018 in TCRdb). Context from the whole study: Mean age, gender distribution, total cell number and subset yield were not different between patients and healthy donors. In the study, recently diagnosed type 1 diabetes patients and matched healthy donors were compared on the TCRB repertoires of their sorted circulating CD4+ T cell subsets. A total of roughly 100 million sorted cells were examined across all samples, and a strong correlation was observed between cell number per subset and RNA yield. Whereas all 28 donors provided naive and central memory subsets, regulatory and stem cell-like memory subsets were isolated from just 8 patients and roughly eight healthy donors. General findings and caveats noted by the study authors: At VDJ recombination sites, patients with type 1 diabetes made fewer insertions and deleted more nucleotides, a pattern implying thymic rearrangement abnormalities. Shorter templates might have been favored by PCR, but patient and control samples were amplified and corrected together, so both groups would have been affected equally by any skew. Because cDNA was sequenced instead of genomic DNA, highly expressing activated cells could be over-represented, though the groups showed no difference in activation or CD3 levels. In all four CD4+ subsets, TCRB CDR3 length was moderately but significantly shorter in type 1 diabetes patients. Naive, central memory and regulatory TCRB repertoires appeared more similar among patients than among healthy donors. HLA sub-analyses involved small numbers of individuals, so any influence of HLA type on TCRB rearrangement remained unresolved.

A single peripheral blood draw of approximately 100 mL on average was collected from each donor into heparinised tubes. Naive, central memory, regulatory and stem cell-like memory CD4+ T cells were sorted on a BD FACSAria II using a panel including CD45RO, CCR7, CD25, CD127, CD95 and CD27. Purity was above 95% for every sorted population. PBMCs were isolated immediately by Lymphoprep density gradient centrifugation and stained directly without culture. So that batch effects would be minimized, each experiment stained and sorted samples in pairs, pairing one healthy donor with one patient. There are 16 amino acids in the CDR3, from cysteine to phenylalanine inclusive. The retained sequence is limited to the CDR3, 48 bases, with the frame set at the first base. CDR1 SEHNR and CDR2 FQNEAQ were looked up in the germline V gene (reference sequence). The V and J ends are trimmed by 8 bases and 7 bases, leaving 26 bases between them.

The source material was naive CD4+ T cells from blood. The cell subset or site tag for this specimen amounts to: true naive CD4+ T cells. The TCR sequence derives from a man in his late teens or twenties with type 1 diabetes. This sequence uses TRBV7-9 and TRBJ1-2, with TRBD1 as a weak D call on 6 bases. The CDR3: CASEPQQAQGPPGYTF. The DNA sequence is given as TGTGCCAGCGAACCCCAACAAGCTCAGGGGCCCCCTGGCTACACCTTC.